This T cell receptor beta chain appears in the sequencing data of a study of T cell changes during pregnancy in multiple sclerosis. This CDR3 has 15 amino acids. Germline assignment: CDR1 SNHLY and CDR2 FYNNEI. The V segment lost 8 bases and the J segment 5 bases; nucleotides outside the gene matches: 11. Assay: immunoSEQ multiplex PCR; the TCRdb copy retains only in-frame clones and omits some. The sample has approximately 47,000 clones, 70% to 90% seen once; the top ten hold under 2%. The source material was peripheral blood, sampled in the first trimester of pregnancy. The TCR was taken from a female donor with multiple sclerosis, enrolled in a pregnancy study. V and J are TRBV2 and TRBJ1-4, with TRBD1 matching over 7 bases. This chain's CDR3 is CASLRRTGLNEKLFF. DNA of the CDR3: TGTGCCAGCCTACGGAGGACAGGTCTAAATGAAAAACTGTTTTTT.